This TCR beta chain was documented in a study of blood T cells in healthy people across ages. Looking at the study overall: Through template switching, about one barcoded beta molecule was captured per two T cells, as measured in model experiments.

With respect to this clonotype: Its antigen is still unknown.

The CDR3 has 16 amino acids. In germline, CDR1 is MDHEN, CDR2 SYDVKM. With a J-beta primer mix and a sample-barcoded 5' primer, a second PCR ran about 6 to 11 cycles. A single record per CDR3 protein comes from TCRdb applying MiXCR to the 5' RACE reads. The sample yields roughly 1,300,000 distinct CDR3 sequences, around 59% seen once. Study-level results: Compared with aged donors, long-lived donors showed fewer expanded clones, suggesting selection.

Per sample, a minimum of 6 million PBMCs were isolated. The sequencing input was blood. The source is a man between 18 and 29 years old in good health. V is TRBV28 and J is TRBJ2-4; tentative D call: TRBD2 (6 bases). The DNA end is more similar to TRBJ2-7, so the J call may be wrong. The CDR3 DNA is TGTGCCAGCAGTTTACTGGGGGGTGGGTTTAAGTACGAGCAGTACTTC. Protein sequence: CASSLLGGGFKYEQYF.